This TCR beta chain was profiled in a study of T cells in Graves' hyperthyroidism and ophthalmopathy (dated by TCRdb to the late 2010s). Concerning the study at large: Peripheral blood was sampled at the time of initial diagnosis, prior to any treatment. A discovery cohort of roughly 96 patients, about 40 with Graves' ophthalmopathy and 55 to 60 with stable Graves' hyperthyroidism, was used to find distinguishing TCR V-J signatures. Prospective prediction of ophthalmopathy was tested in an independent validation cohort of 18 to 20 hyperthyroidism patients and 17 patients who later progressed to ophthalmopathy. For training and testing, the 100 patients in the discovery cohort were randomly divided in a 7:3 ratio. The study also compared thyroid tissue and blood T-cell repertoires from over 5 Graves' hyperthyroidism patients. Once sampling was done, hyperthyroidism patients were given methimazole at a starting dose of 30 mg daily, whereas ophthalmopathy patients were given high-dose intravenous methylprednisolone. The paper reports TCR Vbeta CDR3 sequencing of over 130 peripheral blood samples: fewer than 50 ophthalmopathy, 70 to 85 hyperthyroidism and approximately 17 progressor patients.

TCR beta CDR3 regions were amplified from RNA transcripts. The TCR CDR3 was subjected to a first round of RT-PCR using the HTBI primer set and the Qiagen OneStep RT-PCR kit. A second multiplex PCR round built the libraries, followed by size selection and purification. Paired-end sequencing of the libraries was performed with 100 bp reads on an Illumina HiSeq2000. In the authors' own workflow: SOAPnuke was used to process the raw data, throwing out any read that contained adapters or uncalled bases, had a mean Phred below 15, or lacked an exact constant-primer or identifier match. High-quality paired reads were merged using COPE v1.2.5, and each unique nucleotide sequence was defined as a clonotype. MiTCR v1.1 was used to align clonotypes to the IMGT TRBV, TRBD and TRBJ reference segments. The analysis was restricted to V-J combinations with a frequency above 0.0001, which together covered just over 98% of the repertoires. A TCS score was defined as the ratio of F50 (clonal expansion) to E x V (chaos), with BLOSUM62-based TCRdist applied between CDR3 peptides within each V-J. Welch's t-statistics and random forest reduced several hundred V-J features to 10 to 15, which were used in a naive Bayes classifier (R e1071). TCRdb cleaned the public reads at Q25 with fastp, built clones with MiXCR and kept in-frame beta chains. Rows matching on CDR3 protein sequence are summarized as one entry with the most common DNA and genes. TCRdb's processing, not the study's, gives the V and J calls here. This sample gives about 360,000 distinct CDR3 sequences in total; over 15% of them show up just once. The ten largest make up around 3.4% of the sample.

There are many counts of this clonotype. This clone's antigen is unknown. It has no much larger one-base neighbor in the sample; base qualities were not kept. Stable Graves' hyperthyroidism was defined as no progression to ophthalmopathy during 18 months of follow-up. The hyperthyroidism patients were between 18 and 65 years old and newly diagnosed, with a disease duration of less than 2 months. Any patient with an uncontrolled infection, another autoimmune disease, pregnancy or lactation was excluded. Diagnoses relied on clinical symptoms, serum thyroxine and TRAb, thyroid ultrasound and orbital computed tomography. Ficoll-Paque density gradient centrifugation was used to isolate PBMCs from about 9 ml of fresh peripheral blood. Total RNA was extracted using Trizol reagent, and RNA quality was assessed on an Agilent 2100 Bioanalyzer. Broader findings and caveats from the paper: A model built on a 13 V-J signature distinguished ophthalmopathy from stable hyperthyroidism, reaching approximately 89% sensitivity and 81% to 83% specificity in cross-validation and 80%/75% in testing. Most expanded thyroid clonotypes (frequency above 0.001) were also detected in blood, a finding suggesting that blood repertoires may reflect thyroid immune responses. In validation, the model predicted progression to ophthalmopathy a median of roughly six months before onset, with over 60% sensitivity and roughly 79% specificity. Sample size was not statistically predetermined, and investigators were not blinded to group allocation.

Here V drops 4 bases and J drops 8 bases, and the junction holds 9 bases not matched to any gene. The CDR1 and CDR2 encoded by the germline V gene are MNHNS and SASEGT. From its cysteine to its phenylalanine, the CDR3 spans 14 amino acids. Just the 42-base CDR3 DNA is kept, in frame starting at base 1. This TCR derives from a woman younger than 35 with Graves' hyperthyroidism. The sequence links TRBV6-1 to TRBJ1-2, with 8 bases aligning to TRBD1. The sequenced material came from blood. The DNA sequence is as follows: TGTGCCAGCAGTGCCCCGGGACAGGTATACGGCTACACCTTC. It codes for CASSAPGQVYGYTF.